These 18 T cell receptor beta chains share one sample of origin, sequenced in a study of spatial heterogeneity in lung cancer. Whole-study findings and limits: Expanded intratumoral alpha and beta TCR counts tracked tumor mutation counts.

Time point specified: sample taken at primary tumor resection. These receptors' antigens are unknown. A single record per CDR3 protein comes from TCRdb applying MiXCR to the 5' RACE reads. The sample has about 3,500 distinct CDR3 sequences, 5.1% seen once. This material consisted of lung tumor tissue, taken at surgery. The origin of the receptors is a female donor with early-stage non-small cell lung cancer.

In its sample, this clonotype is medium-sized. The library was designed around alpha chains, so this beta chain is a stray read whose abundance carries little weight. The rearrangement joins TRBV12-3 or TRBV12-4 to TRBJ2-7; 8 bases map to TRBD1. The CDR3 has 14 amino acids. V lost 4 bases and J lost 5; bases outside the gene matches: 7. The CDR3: CASSSSRGRNEQYF. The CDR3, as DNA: TGTGCCAGCAGTTCGTCCAGGGGGCGGAACGAGCAGTACTTC.

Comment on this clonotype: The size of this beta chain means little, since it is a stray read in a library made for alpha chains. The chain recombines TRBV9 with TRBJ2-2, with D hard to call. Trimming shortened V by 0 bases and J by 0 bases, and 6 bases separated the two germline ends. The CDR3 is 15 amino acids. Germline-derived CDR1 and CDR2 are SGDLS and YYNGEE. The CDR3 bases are TGTGCCAGCAGCGTAGTACAGTCGAACACCGGGGAGCTGTTTTTT. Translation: CASSVVQSNTGELFF.

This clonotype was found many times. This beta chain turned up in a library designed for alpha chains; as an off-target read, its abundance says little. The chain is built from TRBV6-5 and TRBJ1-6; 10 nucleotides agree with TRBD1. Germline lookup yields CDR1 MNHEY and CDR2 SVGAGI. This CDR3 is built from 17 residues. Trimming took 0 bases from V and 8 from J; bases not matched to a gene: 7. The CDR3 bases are TGTGCCAGCAGTTACTCGGGAGACAGGGGGCAGGATTCACCCCTCCACTTT. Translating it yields CASSYSGDRGQDSPLHF.

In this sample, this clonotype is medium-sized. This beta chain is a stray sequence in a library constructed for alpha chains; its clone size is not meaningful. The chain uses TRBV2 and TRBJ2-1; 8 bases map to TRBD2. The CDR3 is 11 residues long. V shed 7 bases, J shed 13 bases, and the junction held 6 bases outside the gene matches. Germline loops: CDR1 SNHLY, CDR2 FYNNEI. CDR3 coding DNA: TGTGCCAGCACATTAGCGGGGCCCCAGTTCTTC. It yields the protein CASTLAGPQFF.

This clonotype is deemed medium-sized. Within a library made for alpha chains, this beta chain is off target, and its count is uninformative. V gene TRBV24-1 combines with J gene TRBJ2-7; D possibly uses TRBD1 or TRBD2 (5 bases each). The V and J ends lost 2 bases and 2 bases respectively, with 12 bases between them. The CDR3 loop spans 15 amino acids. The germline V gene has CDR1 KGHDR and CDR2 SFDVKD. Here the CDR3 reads CATSDSGRATYEQYF. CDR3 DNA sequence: TGTGCCACCAGTGATTCGGGACGGGCAACCTACGAGCAGTACTTC.

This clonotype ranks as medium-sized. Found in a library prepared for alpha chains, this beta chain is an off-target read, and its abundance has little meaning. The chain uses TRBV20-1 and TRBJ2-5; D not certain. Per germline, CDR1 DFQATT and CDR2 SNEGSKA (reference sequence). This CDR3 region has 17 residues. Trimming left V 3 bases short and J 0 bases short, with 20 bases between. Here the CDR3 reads CSARSIEGDLYQETQYF. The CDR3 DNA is TGCAGTGCTAGGTCCATAGAAGGAGACCTGTACCAAGAGACCCAGTACTTC.

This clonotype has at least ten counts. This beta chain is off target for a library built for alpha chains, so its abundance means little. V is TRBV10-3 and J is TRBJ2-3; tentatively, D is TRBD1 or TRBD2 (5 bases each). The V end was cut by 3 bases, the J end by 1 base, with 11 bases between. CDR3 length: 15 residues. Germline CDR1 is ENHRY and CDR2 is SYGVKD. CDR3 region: CAISDREGRTDTQYF. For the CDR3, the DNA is TGTGCCATCAGTGACCGAGAGGGACGCACAGATACGCAGTATTTT.

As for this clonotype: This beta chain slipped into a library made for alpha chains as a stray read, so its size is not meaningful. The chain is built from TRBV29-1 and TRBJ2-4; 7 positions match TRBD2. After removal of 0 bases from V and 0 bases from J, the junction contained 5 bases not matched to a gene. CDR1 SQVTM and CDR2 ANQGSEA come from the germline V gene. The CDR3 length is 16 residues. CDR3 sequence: CSVEDWGGIAKNIQYF. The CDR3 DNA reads TGCAGCGTTGAAGATTGGGGAGGGATAGCCAAAAACATTCAGTACTTC.

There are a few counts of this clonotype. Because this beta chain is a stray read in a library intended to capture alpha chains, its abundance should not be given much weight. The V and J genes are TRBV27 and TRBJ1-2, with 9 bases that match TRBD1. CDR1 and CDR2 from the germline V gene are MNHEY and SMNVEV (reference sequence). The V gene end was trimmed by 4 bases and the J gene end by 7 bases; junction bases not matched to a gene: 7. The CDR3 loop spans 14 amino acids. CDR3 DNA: TGTGCCAGCAGTTCCACAGGGGGCCCTGGTGGCTACACCTTC. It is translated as CASSSTGGPGGYTF.

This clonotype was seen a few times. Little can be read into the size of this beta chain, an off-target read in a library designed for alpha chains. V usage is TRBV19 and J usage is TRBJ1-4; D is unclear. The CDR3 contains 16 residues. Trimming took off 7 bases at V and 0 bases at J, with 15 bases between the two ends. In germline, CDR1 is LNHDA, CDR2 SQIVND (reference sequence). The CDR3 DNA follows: TGTGCCAGTACCCCAGGACCCCTCGCAACTAATGAAAAACTGTTTTTT. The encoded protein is CASTPGPLATNEKLFF.

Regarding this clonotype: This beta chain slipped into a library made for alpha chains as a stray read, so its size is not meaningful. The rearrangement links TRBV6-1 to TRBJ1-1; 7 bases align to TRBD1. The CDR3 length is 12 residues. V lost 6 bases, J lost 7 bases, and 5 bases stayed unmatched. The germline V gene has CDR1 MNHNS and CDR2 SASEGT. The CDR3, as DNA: TGTGCCAGCAGCGACAGGGAGGGTGAAGCTTTCTTT. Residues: CASSDREGEAFF.

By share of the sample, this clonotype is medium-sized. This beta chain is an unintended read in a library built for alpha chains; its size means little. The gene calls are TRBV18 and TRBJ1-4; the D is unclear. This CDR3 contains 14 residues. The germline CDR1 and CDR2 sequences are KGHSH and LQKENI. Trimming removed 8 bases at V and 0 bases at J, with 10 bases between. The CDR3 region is CASAPAPTNEKLFF. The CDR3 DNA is TGTGCCAGCGCTCCGGCTCCAACTAATGAAAAACTGTTTTTT.

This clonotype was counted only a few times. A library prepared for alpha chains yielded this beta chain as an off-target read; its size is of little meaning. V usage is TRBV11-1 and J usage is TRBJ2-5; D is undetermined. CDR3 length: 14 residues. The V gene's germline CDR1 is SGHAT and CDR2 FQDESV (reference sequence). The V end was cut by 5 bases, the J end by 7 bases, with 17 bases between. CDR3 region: CASSPRHMKATQYF. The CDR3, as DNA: TGTGCCAGCAGCCCCAGACACATGAAGGCGACCCAGTACTTC.

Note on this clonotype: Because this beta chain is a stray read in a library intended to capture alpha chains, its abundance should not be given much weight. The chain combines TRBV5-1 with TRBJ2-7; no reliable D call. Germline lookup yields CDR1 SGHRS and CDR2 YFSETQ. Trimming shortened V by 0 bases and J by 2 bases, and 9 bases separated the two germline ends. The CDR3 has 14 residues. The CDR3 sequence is CASSLEAVPYEQYF. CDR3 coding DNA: TGCGCCAGCAGCTTGGAGGCTGTTCCCTACGAGCAGTACTTC.

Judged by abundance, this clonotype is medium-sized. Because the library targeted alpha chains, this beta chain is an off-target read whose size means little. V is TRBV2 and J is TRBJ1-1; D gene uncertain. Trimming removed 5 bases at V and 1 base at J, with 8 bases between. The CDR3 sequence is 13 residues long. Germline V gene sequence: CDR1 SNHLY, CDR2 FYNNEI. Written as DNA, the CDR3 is TGTGCCAGCAGTCTCCTAGAGAACACTGAAGCTTTCTTT. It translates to CASSLLENTEAFF.

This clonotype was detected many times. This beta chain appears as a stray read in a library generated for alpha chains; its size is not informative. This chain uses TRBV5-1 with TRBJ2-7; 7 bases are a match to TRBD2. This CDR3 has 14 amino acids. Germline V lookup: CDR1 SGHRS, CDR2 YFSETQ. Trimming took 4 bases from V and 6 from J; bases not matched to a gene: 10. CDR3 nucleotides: TGCGCCAGCAGCCCCCGCAGCGGGGACGGCGAGCAGTACGTC. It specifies CASSPRSGDGEQYV.

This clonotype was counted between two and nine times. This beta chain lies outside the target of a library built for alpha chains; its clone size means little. CDR3 sequence (DNA): TGTGCCAGTAGTATAAATCAAGAGACCCAGTACTTC. It codes for CASSINQETQYF. V and J are TRBV19 and TRBJ2-5; D is unresolved. The germline gives CDR1 LNHDA, CDR2 SQIVND (reference sequence). Trimming removed 2 bases from V and 2 bases from J, with 3 bases in between. The CDR3 contains 12 residues. The complete variable domain, with remaining parts taken from reference TRBV19 and TRBJ2-5, reads DGGITQSPKYLFRKEGQNVTLSCEQNLNHDAMYWYRQDPGQGLRLIYYSQIVNDFQKGDIAEGYSVSREKKESFPLTVTSAQKNPTAFYLCASSINQETQYFGPGTRLLVL.

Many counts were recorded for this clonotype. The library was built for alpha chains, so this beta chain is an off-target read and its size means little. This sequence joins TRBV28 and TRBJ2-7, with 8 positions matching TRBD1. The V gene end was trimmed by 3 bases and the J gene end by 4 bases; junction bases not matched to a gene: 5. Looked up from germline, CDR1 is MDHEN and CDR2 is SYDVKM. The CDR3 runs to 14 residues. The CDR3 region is CASSFPGTGYEQYF. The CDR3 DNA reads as TGTGCCAGCAGTTTCCCCGGGACAGGTTACGAGCAGTACTTC.